Given below is one T cell receptor (beta chain) in context. The source of the sample is a study of blood T cell repertoires in COVID-19. In the study overall: From the United States, Italy and Spain came samples of acute and convalescent COVID-19. The analysed material was cDNA or gDNA that came from T cells, B-cell-depleted T cells, or PBMCs.

Sequenced by immunoSEQ multiplex PCR; TCRdb stores in-frame clones only, minus some. There are approximately 230,000 clones in the sample; just over 85% occur only once, and around a sixth lies in the top ten. The sequence was obtained from a man between 18 and 35 years old who had recovered from COVID-19. Sequenced input: PBMCs or T cells enriched from blood (not recorded which).

CDR3 DNA sequence: TGTGCCAGCCAGACTAGTAATGAGCAGTTCTTC. Translation: CASQTSNEQFF. V and J are TRBV19 and TRBJ2-1; D possibly corresponds to TRBD2 (6 bases). V was clipped by 9 bases and J by 7 bases, with 10 bases between them. The CDR3 runs 11 residues. Germline CDR1 reads LNHDA; CDR2 reads SQIVND (reference sequence).